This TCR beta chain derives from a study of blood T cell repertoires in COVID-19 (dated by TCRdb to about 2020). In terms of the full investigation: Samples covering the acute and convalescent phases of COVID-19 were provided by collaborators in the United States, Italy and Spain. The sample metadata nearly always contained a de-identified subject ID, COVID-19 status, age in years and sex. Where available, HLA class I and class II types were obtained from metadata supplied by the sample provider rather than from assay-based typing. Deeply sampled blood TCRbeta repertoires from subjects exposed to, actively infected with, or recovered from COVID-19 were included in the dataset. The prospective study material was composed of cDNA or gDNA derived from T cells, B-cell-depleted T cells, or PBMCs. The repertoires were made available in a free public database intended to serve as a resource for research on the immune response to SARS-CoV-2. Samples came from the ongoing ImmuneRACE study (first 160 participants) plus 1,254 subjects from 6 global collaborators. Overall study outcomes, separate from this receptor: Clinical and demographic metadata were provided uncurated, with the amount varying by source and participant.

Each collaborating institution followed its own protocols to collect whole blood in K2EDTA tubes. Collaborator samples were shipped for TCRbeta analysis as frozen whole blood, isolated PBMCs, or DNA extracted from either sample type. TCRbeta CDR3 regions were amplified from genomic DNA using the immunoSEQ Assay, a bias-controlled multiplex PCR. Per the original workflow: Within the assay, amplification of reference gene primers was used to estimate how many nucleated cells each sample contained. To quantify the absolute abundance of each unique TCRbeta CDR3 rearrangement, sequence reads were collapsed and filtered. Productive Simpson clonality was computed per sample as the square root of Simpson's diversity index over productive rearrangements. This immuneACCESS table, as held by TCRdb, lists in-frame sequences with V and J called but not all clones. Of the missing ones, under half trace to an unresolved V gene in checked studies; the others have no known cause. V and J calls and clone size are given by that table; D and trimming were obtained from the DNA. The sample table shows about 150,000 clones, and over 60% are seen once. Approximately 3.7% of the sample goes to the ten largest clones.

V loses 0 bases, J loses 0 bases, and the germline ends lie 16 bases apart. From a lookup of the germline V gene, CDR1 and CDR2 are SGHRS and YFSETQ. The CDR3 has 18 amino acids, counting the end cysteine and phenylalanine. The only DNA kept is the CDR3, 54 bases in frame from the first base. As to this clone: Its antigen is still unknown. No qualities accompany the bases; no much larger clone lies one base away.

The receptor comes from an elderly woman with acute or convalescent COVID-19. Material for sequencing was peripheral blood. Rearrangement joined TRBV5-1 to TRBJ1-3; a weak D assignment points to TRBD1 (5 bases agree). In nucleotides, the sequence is TGCGCCAGCAGCTTGGCCGGGGGAGTCTACGGCTCTGGAAACACCATATATTTT. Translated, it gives CASSLAGGVYGSGNTIYF.